These T cell receptor beta chains were read from a single sample in a study of blood T cell repertoires in COVID-19. The repertoire was sequenced with immunoSEQ multiplex PCR; TCRdb's copy has only in-frame clones and lacks some. The table lists tens of thousands of clones, 85% to 90% of them singletons. Input material: peripheral blood. The receptors originated from a man aged 65 to 79 with acute or convalescent COVID-19. Each CDR3 is given with its conserved first and last residue. D genes are given only for firm matches. The size of a clone is reported for some rows only, either as once, few or many, or as a class for expanded clones.

TRBV5-1	.	TRBJ2-5	.	CASSLDSGRETQYF	TGCGCCAGCAGCTTGGACTCGGGAAGAGAGACCCAGTACTTC
TRBV15	.	TRBJ2-1	TRBD2	CATSRGTSGNHEQFF	TGTGCCACCAGCAGGGGGACTAGCGGGAACCATGAGCAGTTCTTC
TRBV19	.	TRBJ2-5	.	CASSISGEETQYF	TGTGCCAGTAGTATATCAGGGGAAGAGACCCAGTACTTC
TRBV20-1	.	TRBJ1-5	.	CSASQGNQPQHF	TGCAGTGCTAGTCAGGGGAATCAGCCCCAGCATTTT
TRBV7-2	.	TRBJ2-2	TRBD1	CASSLLGGYPGELFF	TGTGCCAGCAGCCTCTTAGGGGGCTACCCCGGGGAGCTGTTTTTT
TRBV3-1/TRBV3-2	.	TRBJ2-2	.	CASSQAGSGTGELFF	TGTGCCAGCAGCCAAGCAGGGTCGGGCACCGGGGAGCTGTTTTTT
TRBV29-1	few	TRBJ1-2	TRBD1	CSVEEQGILSRGYTF	TGCAGCGTTGAGGAACAGGGGATTTTGTCGAGAGGCTACACCTTC
TRBV11-2	.	TRBJ2-1	TRBD2	CASDTTGLAGKGEQFF	TGTGCCAGCGACACCACGGGGCTAGCGGGAAAGGGTGAGCAGTTCTTC
TRBV5-6	few	TRBJ1-5	.	CASSRTGSQPQHF	TGTGCCAGCAGCCGCACAGGGAGCCAGCCCCAGCATTTT
TRBV6-2/TRBV6-3	.	TRBJ2-5	.	CASSYSRLAETQYF	TGTGCCAGCAGTTACTCGCGGCTAGCTGAGACCCAGTACTTC
TRBV6-5	.	TRBJ1-1	TRBD1	CASSYWTGDTEAFF	TGTGCCAGCAGTTACTGGACAGGGGACACTGAAGCTTTCTTT
TRBV4-1	few	TRBJ1-6	TRBD1	CASSHVPDRGPYNSPLHF	TGCGCCAGCAGCCACGTACCGGACAGGGGGCCCTATAATTCACCCCTCCACTTT
TRBV7-6	.	TRBJ2-3	.	CASSPQGHTDTQYF	TGTGCCAGCAGCCCACAGGGACACACAGATACGCAGTATTTT
TRBV18	.	TRBJ1-5	TRBD1	CASSPGQGGDQPQHF	TGTGCCAGCTCACCGGGACAGGGAGGCGATCAGCCCCAGCATTTT
TRBV7-9	.	TRBJ1-1	.	CASSLGADEAFF	TGTGCCAGCAGTCTAGGGGCAGATGAAGCTTTCTTT
TRBV25-1	.	TRBJ1-2	TRBD1	CASSAVGTANYGYTF	TGTGCCAGCAGTGCAGTCGGGACAGCCAACTATGGCTACACCTTC
TRBV5-4	.	TRBJ2-1	TRBD2	CASSFVHSGRVGEQFF	TGTGCCAGCAGCTTCGTCCATAGCGGGAGGGTAGGTGAGCAGTTCTTC
TRBV6-5	.	TRBJ1-2	.	CASRPGQIGGYTF	TGTGCCAGCAGACCCGGACAGATAGGTGGCTACACCTTC
TRBV12-5	.	TRBJ2-2	.	CASGSHRDGGANTGELFF	TGTGCTAGTGGTTCTCACAGGGATGGCGGAGCGAACACCGGGGAGCTGTTTTTT
TRBV7-9	.	TRBJ2-7	.	CASSLGAYEQYF	TGTGCCAGCAGTTTGGGGGCTTACGAGCAGTACTTC
TRBV7-8	.	TRBJ1-1	TRBD1	CASSLVEDRGAEAFF	TGTGCCAGCAGCTTAGTGGAGGACAGGGGAGCTGAAGCTTTCTTT
TRBV11-2	.	TRBJ1-2	.	CASSLGRNYGYTF	TGTGCCAGCAGCTTGGGCAGGAACTATGGCTACACCTTC
TRBV5-1	.	TRBJ2-5	TRBD1	CASSLGGTGETQYF	TGCGCCAGCAGCTTGGGAGGGACAGGAGAGACCCAGTACTTC
TRBV12-3/TRBV12-4	.	TRBJ1-2	.	CASSTESYGYTF	TGTGCCAGCAGTACAGAATCCTATGGCTACACCTTC
TRBV6-1	.	TRBJ2-1	.	CASSSKPDSNEQFF	TGTGCCAGCAGTTCTAAACCCGACAGCAATGAGCAGTTCTTC
TRBV6-5	.	TRBJ1-2	.	CASHLGTPSYTF	TGTGCCAGCCACTTGGGGACACCTAGCTACACCTTC
TRBV7-3	once	TRBJ2-1	.	CASSASGTPTGDEQFF	TGTGCCAGCAGCGCTTCCGGGACTCCCACGGGAGATGAGCAGTTCTTC
TRBV7-6	.	TRBJ2-1	TRBD2	CASRKTSGSYNEQFF	TGTGCCAGCAGAAAGACTAGCGGCTCCTACAATGAGCAGTTCTTC
TRBV7-3	.	TRBJ2-1	TRBD2	CASSRRAGGGTNEQFF	TGTGCCAGCAGCCGGAGAGCGGGAGGGGGGACGAATGAGCAGTTCTTC
TRBV7-9	once	TRBJ2-1	.	CASTRGDNFRNEQFF	TGTGCCAGCACCCGAGGGGACAACTTCCGCAATGAGCAGTTCTTC
TRBV5-1	.	TRBJ1-5	TRBD1	CASSHADRGQGNQPQHF	TGCGCCAGCAGCCATGCGGACAGGGGGCAGGGCAATCAGCCCCAGCATTTT
TRBV2	.	TRBJ2-7	TRBD2	CASSTGTNPYEQYF	TGTGCCAGCAGTACCGGGACTAACCCCTACGAGCAGTACTTC
TRBV9	.	TRBJ2-2	.	CASSVALSSAGELFF	TGTGCCAGCAGCGTAGCCCTCTCTAGCGCCGGGGAGCTGTTTTTT
TRBV27	.	TRBJ2-4	.	CASSSGGTAKNIQYF	TGTGCCAGCAGTTCGGGCGGGACCGCCAAAAACATTCAGTACTTC
TRBV7-2	.	TRBJ1-4	.	CASSLELRGPWEKLFF	TGTGCCAGCAGCTTAGAGCTCAGGGGCCCTTGGGAAAAACTGTTTTTT
TRBV7-3	.	TRBJ2-2	TRBD1	CASRSGQGALGELFF	TGTGCCAGCAGATCTGGACAGGGGGCTCTCGGGGAGCTGTTTTTT
TRBV7-2	.	TRBJ2-5	.	CASTTRGQETQYF	TGTGCCAGCACCACACGGGGGCAAGAGACCCAGTACTTC
TRBV21-1	.	TRBJ2-1	.	CASSLKPSDRAPYNEQFF	TGTGCCAGCAGCCTTAAACCTTCAGACAGGGCCCCATACAATGAGCAGTTCTTC
TRBV18	large	TRBJ2-7	TRBD2	CASSSSGTVDEQYF	TGTGCCAGCTCATCAAGCGGGACGGTCGACGAGCAGTACTTC
TRBV5-6	.	TRBJ2-2	.	CASSFPGQRVNGELFF	TGTGCCAGCAGCTTCCCAGGGCAGCGGGTTAACGGGGAGCTGTTTTTT
TRBV7-2	.	TRBJ1-1	.	CASSSDRMNTEAFF	TGTGCCAGCAGCTCCGACAGGATGAACACTGAAGCTTTCTTT
TRBV3-1/TRBV3-2	once	TRBJ1-5	.	CASSQAPVNQPQHF	TGTGCCAGCAGCCAAGCCCCTGTTAATCAGCCCCAGCATTTT
TRBV24-1	few	TRBJ1-4	.	CAAIRGPSSGNEKLFF	TGTGCCGCCATAAGAGGGCCTTCCTCGGGGAATGAAAAACTGTTTTTT
TRBV2	.	TRBJ1-4	.	CASGRATNEKLFF	TGTGCCAGCGGGCGTGCAACTAATGAAAAACTGTTTTTT
TRBV6-2/TRBV6-3	.	TRBJ1-2	.	CASSSGTLYGYTF	TGTGCCAGCAGCTCCGGGACTCTTTATGGCTACACCTTC
TRBV7-8	.	TRBJ2-1	TRBD2	CASSLLREFQNEQFF	TGTGCCAGCAGCTTATTGCGGGAGTTTCAGAATGAGCAGTTCTTC
TRBV18	.	TRBJ1-1	TRBD1	CASSRRTGDHTEAFF	TGTGCCAGCTCACGCCGGACAGGGGATCACACTGAAGCTTTCTTT
TRBV15	.	TRBJ1-2	TRBD1	CATSREPGQGLNYGYTF	TGTGCCACCAGCAGAGAGCCGGGACAGGGACTTAACTATGGCTACACCTTC
TRBV5-1	.	TRBJ2-1	.	CASSGSFSYNEQFF	TGCGCCAGCAGCGGCTCCTTCTCCTACAATGAGCAGTTCTTC
TRBV7-9	.	TRBJ2-3	.	CASSLFLGALEDTQYF	TGTGCCAGCAGCTTATTTTTGGGGGCTTTAGAAGATACGCAGTATTTT
TRBV18	.	TRBJ2-1	.	CASSPPAPEPLKQFF	TGTGCCAGCTCACCACCCGCCCCCGAGCCCTTAAAGCAGTTCTTC
TRBV10-3	few	TRBJ2-7	TRBD1	CAIRAGQGKEQYF	TGTGCCATCAGGGCGGGACAGGGAAAAGAGCAGTACTTC
TRBV4-2	.	TRBJ2-3	.	CASSQDEVYTDTQYF	TGTGCCAGCAGCCAAGATGAGGTATACACAGATACGCAGTATTTT
TRBV29-1	.	TRBJ2-1	.	CSVVGAHRDEQFF	TGCAGCGTTGTGGGGGCACATCGGGATGAGCAGTTCTTC
TRBV13	.	TRBJ2-3	TRBD2	CASSQIAGVTTDTQYF	TGTGCCAGCAGCCAAATAGCGGGAGTGACCACAGATACGCAGTATTTT
TRBV5-6	few	TRBJ2-3	TRBD2	CASSHEGPGTSGTDTQYF	TGTGCCAGCAGCCACGAAGGCCCCGGGACTAGCGGCACAGATACGCAGTATTTT
TRBV7-9	.	TRBJ1-4	.	CASSLNSNEKLFF	TGTGCCAGCAGCTTAAACAGTAATGAAAAACTGTTTTTT
TRBV9	.	TRBJ1-1	.	CASSVGGANTEAFF	TGTGCCAGCAGCGTAGGGGGAGCAAACACTGAAGCTTTCTTT
TRBV6-2/TRBV6-3	.	TRBJ2-5	.	CASSYFLQETQYF	TGTGCCAGCAGTTACTTCCTTCAAGAGACCCAGTACTTC